This T cell receptor (delta chain) was obtained from a study of gamma-delta T cells after stem cell transplantation. TCRdb made new clone calls on the RT-PCR reads using CATT. The sample yields 1,100 to 1,500 delta-chain clones, over 20% seen once. Unmatched junction bases numbered 17, after V lost 1 base and J lost 0 bases. Germline CDR1 reads GEAIGNYY; CDR2 reads EKD. The CDR3 is 21 amino acids. This clone is classed as medium-sized. The sequence was collected from a human donor. It is not recorded whose cells these are; they may come from a transplant donor. The rearrangement uses TRDV2 and TRDJ1, with 12 bases fitting TRDD3. The sample comprised gamma-delta T cells. The CDR3 nucleotides read TGTGCCTGTGACACTGTGAGGCAAGCTGGGGGATACGAGGAGTACACCGATAAACTCATCTTT. This gives the protein CACDTVRQAGGYEEYTDKLIF.